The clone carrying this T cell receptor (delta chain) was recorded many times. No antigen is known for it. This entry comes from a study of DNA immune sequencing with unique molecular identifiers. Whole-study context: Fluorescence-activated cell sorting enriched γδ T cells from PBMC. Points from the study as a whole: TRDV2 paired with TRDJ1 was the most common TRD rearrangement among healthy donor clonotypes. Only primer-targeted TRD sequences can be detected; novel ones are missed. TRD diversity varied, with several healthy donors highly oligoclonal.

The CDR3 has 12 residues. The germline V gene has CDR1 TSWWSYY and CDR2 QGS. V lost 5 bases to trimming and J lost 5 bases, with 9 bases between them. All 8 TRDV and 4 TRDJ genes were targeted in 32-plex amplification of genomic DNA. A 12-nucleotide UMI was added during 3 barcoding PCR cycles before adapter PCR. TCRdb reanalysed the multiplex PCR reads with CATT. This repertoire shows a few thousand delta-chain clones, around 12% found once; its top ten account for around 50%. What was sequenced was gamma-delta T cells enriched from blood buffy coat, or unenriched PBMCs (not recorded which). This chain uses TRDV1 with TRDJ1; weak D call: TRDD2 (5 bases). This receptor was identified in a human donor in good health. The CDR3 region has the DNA TGTGCTCTTGGGATTCCTTCAGATAAACTCATCTTT. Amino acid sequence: CALGIPSDKLIF.